Below, 27 T cell receptor beta chains from the same sample are listed, as sequenced in a study of Ad26.COV2.S vaccination and SARS-CoV-2 variants. The treatment was: over 15 received Ad26.COV2.S at low or high dose, single or two shots; several received placebo; per-sample allocation not given. Day 63 after the first injection of vaccine or placebo was the sampling time. Assay used: immunoSEQ multiplex PCR; TCRdb lists only in-frame clones, some missing. This sample carries roughly 420,000 clones, roughly nine tenths of them seen once, and the ten largest clones take over 2%. Sequences were derived from peripheral blood, sampled in a trial of Ad26.COV2.S vaccine versus placebo. The receptors derive from a person aged 18 to 65 who received the Ad26.COV2.S COVID-19 vaccine or a placebo.

V usage is TRBV5-1 and J usage is TRBJ2-1, with 7 bases fitting TRBD2. Germline V CDR1 and CDR2: SGHRS, YFSETQ. V trimming: 8 bases; J trimming: 4 bases; junction bases outside the gene matches: 12. The CDR3 spans 15 residues. The CDR3, as DNA: TGCGCCAGTAGCAACCCGGGAGGACTATACAATGAGCAGTTCTTC. This sequence encodes CASSNPGGLYNEQFF.

The chain couples TRBV4-1 to TRBJ1-2, with D unclear. The CDR3 consists of 12 residues. The germline V and J ends were trimmed by 3 bases and 8 bases, with 10 bases remaining between them. Germline V gives CDR1 MGHRA, CDR2 YSYEKL. The CDR3 nucleotides are TGCGCCAGCAGCCAGGGATTTGGAGGCTACACCTTC. Residues: CASSQGFGGYTF.

The chain joins TRBV7-3 to TRBJ1-1; 7 bases agree with TRBD1. From germline, CDR1 is SGHTA and CDR2 FQGTGA. V dropped 5 bases and J dropped 2; count of bases not matched to a gene: 5. The CDR3 consists of 14 residues. The DNA for the CDR3 is TGTGCCAGCAGCACGGGACAGCCAAACACTGAAGCTTTCTTT. It yields the protein CASSTGQPNTEAFF.

The chain employs TRBV6-5 and TRBJ1-2; weak D call: TRBD1 (6 bases). Trimming pared 5 bases from V and 2 bases from J, leaving 12 bases between. Germline loops: CDR1 MNHEY, CDR2 SVGAGI. The CDR3 spans 14 residues. The CDR3 sequence is CASSKPTGNYGYTF. As DNA, the CDR3 is TGTGCCAGCAGTAAACCTACAGGGAACTATGGCTACACCTTC.

The V and J genes are TRBV4-1 and TRBJ1-4; D gene ambiguous. V gave up 4 bases and J gave up 0 bases, with 3 bases separating them. CDR3 size: 13 residues. Germline CDR1 is MGHRA and CDR2 is YSYEKL. The CDR3 nucleotides read TGCGCCAGCAGCCGTGCAACTAATGAAAAACTGTTTTTT. Translation gives CASSRATNEKLFF.

The chain links TRBV4-2 to TRBJ2-3; D unclear. The CDR3 extends over 15 amino acids. CDR1 and CDR2 from the germline V gene are LGHNA and YNFKEQ. V lost 0 bases and J 2 bases, leaving 9 bases between the germline ends. In DNA form, the CDR3 reads TGTGCCAGCAGCCAAGAGGTGAGGTACACAGATACGCAGTATTTT. This codes for CASSQEVRYTDTQYF.

The chain carries TRBV29-1 and TRBJ2-1; 10 nucleotides match TRBD1. The CDR3 has 19 amino acids. Germline V gives CDR1 SQVTM, CDR2 ANQGSEA. With V trimmed by 7 bases and J by 9 bases, 27 bases remained unmatched. CDR3 DNA sequence: TGCAGCGCCGATCCCGGGACAGGGGTTTGGAGCGGGAGAGGTTTTGAGCAGTTCTTC. It yields the protein CSADPGTGVWSGRGFEQFF.

V gene TRBV19 combines with J gene TRBJ1-5, with D perhaps TRBD1 (6 bases). CDR1 and CDR2 from the germline V gene are LNHDA and SQIVND (reference sequence). CDR3 length: 14 amino acids. Trimming left V 7 bases short and J 7 bases short, with 17 bases between. CDR3: CASNGWGHGQPQHF. CDR3 DNA: TGTGCCAGTAACGGTTGGGGGCACGGGCAGCCCCAGCATTTT.

Of note for this clone: One end of the junction varies from germline; a read error may be responsible. The chain combines TRBV12-5 with TRBJ2-5; D is possibly TRBD1 (6 bases). The length of the CDR3 is 13 residues. Germline V gives CDR1 LGHNT, CDR2 FRNRAP. The CDR3 bases are TGTGCTAGTGGTTTAACAGGGCAAGGGACCCAGTACTTC. This codes for CASGLTGQGTQYF.

This clone appeared a single time. CDR3 protein: CASSYRDRAMFF. The CDR3 DNA follows: TGTGCCAGCAGTTATCGGGACAGGGCAATGTTTTTT. The rearrangement links TRBV6-2 or TRBV6-3 to TRBJ2-2, with 9 bases aligning to TRBD1. Trimming cost V 3 bases and J 15 bases; bases outside gene matches: 5. Germline V gene sequence: CDR1 MNHEY, CDR2 SVGEGT. The CDR3 spans 12 residues.

CDR3 DNA: TGCGCCAGCAGCTTGATCAGGCCTAACTATGGCTACACCTTC. It specifies CASSLIRPNYGYTF. This chain connects TRBV5-1 to TRBJ1-2; D call uncertain. Between the trimmed V and J ends, which lost 1 base and 0 bases, there was a span of 7 bases. Germline V CDR1 and CDR2: SGHRS, YFSETQ. The CDR3 has 14 residues. The variable domain in full, completed from reference TRBV5-1 and TRBJ1-2, reads KAGVTQTPRYLIKTRGQQVTLSCSPISGHRSVSWYQQTPGQGLQFLFEYFSETQRNKGNFPGRFSGRQFSNSRSEMNVSTLELGDSALYLCASSLIRPNYGYTFGSGTRLTVV.

The V call is TRBV5-1, the J call TRBJ2-5; 9 nucleotides match TRBD1. The CDR3 contains 14 residues. V trimming: 4 bases; J trimming: 2 bases; junction bases outside the gene matches: 3. The germline CDR1 and CDR2 sequences are SGHRS and YFSETQ. The CDR3 DNA sequence: TGCGCCAGCAGCCAGGGGACAGGGCAAGAGACCCAGTACTTC. Residues: CASSQGTGQETQYF.

CDR3 sequence: CSLGYEQYV. CDR3 in DNA: TGCTCTTTGGGCTACGAGCAGTACGTC. The chain links TRBV3-1 (or the pseudogene TRBV3-2) to TRBJ2-7; D not resolved. CDR1 LGHDT and CDR2 YNNKEL come from the germline V gene (reference sequence). This CDR3 is 9 amino acids long.

The rearrangement links TRBV9 to TRBJ1-3; D call uncertain. Germline CDR1 reads SGDLS; CDR2 reads YYNGEE. This CDR3 comprises 14 residues. The V end was cut by 4 bases, the J end by 0 bases, with 8 bases between. The DNA for the CDR3 is TGTGCCAGCAGCCTATTTAGCTCTGGAAACACCATATATTTT. Its protein is CASSLFSSGNTIYF. Using reference TRBV9 and TRBJ1-3 for the parts outside the CDR3, the full variable domain is DSGVTQTPKHLITATGQRVTLRCSPRSGDLSVYWYQQSLDQGLQFLIQYYNGEERAKGNILERFSAQQFPDLHSELNLSSLELGDSALYFCASSLFSSGNTIYFGEGSWLTVV.

J is TRBJ2-2 and V is TRBV5-5; D gene unclear. CDR1 is SGHKS, CDR2 YYEKEE, per germline (reference sequence). CDR3 length equals 13 residues. The V end was cut by 2 bases, the J end by 5 bases, with 7 bases between. CDR3 amino acids: CASSFLGTGELFF. DNA for the CDR3: TGTGCCAGCAGCTTTCTGGGGACCGGGGAGCTGTTTTTT.

This clone was seen a single time. This same CDR3 is encoded by further DNA sequences in the sample. V gene TRBV7-3 combines with J gene TRBJ1-1; TRBD1 is a possible D gene (6 bases). The CDR3 has 14 residues. The germline V and J ends were trimmed by 5 bases and 2 bases, with 12 bases remaining between them. The V gene's germline CDR1 is SGHTA and CDR2 FQGTGA. The CDR3 DNA follows: TGTGCCAGCAGCCTAGGGGGGGAAAACACTGAAGCTTTCTTT. Its protein product is CASSLGGENTEAFF.

The chain combines TRBV19 with TRBJ2-1, with a tentative D call TRBD1 (5 bases). Germline V CDR1 and CDR2: LNHDA, SQIVND (reference sequence). V was trimmed by 9 bases and J by 2 bases, leaving 20 bases between them. The CDR3 loop spans 16 amino acids. This CDR3 reads CASQGFDRYTYNEQFF. The DNA for the CDR3 is TGTGCCAGCCAGGGATTCGACAGATACACCTACAATGAGCAGTTCTTC.

This chain uses TRBV27 with TRBJ1-6, with TRBD1 matching 8 bases. Germline V lookup: CDR1 MNHEY, CDR2 SMNVEV (reference sequence). V trimming: 5 bases; J trimming: 9 bases; junction bases outside the gene matches: 6. The CDR3 runs to 14 residues. The CDR3 spells CASSLRDRRSPLHF. The CDR3 DNA follows: TGTGCCAGCAGTCTTCGGGACAGGCGTTCACCCCTCCACTTT.

V gene TRBV4-3 combines with J gene TRBJ1-6; TRBD1 matches 10 bases. V lost 3 bases and J lost 10; bases outside the gene matches: 6. The CDR3 length is 15 residues. Germline lookup yields CDR1 LGHNA and CDR2 YSLEER. CDR3 nucleotide sequence: TGCGCCAGCAGCCATGAGGGACAGGGGCAGTCACCCCTCCACTTT. Residues: CASSHEGQGQSPLHF.

The V and J genes are TRBV5-4 and TRBJ1-2; TRBD1 matches at 9 bases. Germline CDR1 and CDR2: SGHNT and YYREEE (reference sequence). CDR3 length: 17 residues. V trimming: 4 bases; J trimming: 3 bases; junction bases outside the gene matches: 13. The CDR3 DNA sequence: TGTGCCAGCAGCAACCCGACAGGGGGACCTTTGGACTATGGCTACACCTTC. Amino acids: CASSNPTGGPLDYGYTF.

The genes are TRBV28 and TRBJ2-2; D is possibly TRBD2 (6 bases). The V end lost 2 bases, the J end lost 6 bases, and 13 bases lay between the germline ends. The CDR3 has 15 residues. CDR1 is MDHEN, CDR2 SYDVKM, per germline. CDR3 residues: CASSLDGEVAGELFF. DNA for the CDR3: TGTGCCAGCAGTTTAGACGGGGAGGTGGCCGGGGAGCTGTTTTTT.

This clone was detected once. The chain employs TRBV13 and TRBJ1-4, with TRBD1 matching 7 bases. CDR3 length equals 15 residues. Germline trimming cut 3 bases from V and 4 bases from J; bases unmatched to any gene: 5. Germline lookup yields CDR1 PRHDT and CDR2 FYEKMQ (reference sequence). The CDR3 here is CASSLATGNNEKLFF. The CDR3 DNA sequence: TGTGCCAGCAGCTTGGCGACAGGGAATAATGAAAAACTGTTTTTT.

The chain combines TRBV19 with TRBJ1-2, with 9 bases lining up with TRBD1. The V and J ends lost 4 bases and 3 bases, in that order; junction bases with no gene match: 3. Germline V lookup: CDR1 LNHDA, CDR2 SQIVND (reference sequence). The CDR3 sequence is 14 residues long. Written as DNA, the CDR3 is TGTGCCAGTAGTAAGACAGGGGGGTACTATGGCTACACCTTC. This encodes CASSKTGGYYGYTF.

The chain joins TRBV18 to TRBJ1-2; a possible D gene is TRBD1 (6 bases). V shed 0 bases and J shed 8 bases, with 22 bases lying between them. The CDR3 contains 17 residues. Germline CDR1 reads KGHSH; CDR2 reads LQKENI. DNA of the CDR3: TGTGCCAGCTCACCACCTGACCAGGGGTGGGGTCCCGGAGGCTACACCTTC. Translating gives CASSPPDQGWGPGGYTF. The whole variable domain, remainder taken from reference TRBV18 and TRBJ1-2, is NAGVMQNPRHLVRRRGQEARLRCSPMKGHSHVYWYRQLPEEGLKFMVYLQKENIIDESGMPKERFSAEFPKEGPSILRIQQVVRGDSAAYFCASSPPDQGWGPGGYTFGSGTRLTVV.

The CDR3 protein is CASSGGGSGANVLTF. The CDR3 DNA follows: TGTGCCAGCAGTGGTGGGGGGAGTGGGGCCAACGTCCTGACTTTC. This chain joins TRBV6-2 or TRBV6-3 and TRBJ2-6, with D possibly matching TRBD2 (6 bases). CDR3 length: 15 residues. Deletions cut 5 bases from V and 3 bases from J, with 11 bases between. The germline V gene encodes CDR1 MNHEY and CDR2 SVGEGT.

A single count supports this clone. The J gene is TRBJ1-2, the V gene TRBV5-1, with D tentatively TRBD1 (6 bases). Trimming removed 3 bases from V and 3 bases from J, with 9 bases in between. Per the germline V gene, CDR1 is SGHRS and CDR2 is YFSETQ. This CDR3 is 13 amino acids long. Here the CDR3 reads CASSSQGYYGYTF. As DNA, the CDR3 is TGCGCCAGCAGCTCACAGGGTTACTATGGCTACACCTTC.

The CDR3 coding sequence is TGTGCCAGCAGCTTCGACAGGGCCGGGAATTATGGCTACACCTTC. It translates to CASSFDRAGNYGYTF. The chain combines TRBV7-2 with TRBJ1-2, with TRBD1 matching 7 bases. CDR1 and CDR2 from the germline V gene are SGHTA and FQGNSA. The CDR3 spans 15 residues. V shed 3 bases and J 5 bases; nucleotides not matched to a gene: 9. The variable domain in full, completed from reference TRBV7-2 and TRBJ1-2, reads GAGVSQSPSNKVTEKGKDVELRCDPISGHTALYWYRQSLGQGLEFLIYFQGNSAPDKSGLPSDRFSAERTGGSVSTLTIQRTQQEDSAVYLCASSFDRAGNYGYTFGSGTRLTVV.